This T cell receptor beta chain derives from a study of cytomegalovirus exposure and HLA in healthy donors. Germline V gives CDR1 KGHSH, CDR2 LQKENI. Trimming cost V 2 bases and J 4 bases, with 8 bases left between them. The CDR3 contains 14 residues. The PCR made use of 60 Vbeta and 13 Jbeta primers. Using immunoSEQ multiplex PCR, the repertoire was profiled, and TCRdb retains in-frame clones only, with some absent. The data show about 200,000 clones, about four fifths seen once. The table lists this clone with a count of one. Material: PBMCs. The J gene is TRBJ2-2, the V gene TRBV18; D unresolved. The receptor was isolated from a woman aged 18-29 years in good health and CMV-seronegative. Written as DNA, the CDR3 is TGTGCCAGCTCACCAGGGCAGCTCACCGGGGAGCTGTTTTTT. It is translated as CASSPGQLTGELFF. The variable domain in full, completed from reference TRBV18 and TRBJ2-2, reads NAGVMQNPRHLVRRRGQEARLRCSPMKGHSHVYWYRQLPEEGLKFMVYLQKENIIDESGMPKERFSAEFPKEGPSILRIQQVVRGDSAAYFCASSPGQLTGELFFGEGSRLTVL.